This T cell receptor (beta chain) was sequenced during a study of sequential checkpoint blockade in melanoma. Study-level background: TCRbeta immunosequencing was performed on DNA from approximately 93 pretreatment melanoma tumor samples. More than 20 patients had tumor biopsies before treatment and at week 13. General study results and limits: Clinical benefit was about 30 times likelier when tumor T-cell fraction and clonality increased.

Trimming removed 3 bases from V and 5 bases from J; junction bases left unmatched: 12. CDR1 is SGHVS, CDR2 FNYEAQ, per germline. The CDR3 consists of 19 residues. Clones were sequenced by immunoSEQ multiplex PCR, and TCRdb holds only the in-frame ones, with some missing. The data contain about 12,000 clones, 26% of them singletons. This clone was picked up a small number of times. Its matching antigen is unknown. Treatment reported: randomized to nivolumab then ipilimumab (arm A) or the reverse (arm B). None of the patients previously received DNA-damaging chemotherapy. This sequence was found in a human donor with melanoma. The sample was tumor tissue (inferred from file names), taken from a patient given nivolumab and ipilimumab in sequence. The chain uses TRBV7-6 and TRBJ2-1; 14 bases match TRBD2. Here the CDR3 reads CASSFFPPGLAGADNEQFF. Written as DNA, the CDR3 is TGTGCCAGCAGCTTCTTCCCACCGGGACTAGCGGGGGCCGACAATGAGCAGTTCTTC. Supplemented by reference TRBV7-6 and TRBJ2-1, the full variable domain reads GAGVSQSPRYKVTKRGQDVALRCDPISGHVSLYWYRQALGQGPEFLTYFNYEAQQDKSGLPNDRFSAERPEGSISTLTIQRTEQRDSAMYRCASSFFPPGLAGADNEQFFGPGTRLTVL.